This paragraph covers one T cell receptor beta chain sequence. Its antigen is not known. The data were taken from a study of cytomegalovirus exposure and HLA in healthy donors. Points from the study as a whole: TCR beta chain V- and J-gene trimming was linked, in a later analysis, to a missense variant in DCLRE1C. The authors excluded some V segments, including TRBV6-2 and TRBV6-3, as indistinguishable. In a later analysis, at a false discovery rate of 0.05, 16,951 TCR beta sequences were associated with HLA alleles. The authors listed 150 to 200 TCR beta chains as cytomegalovirus-associated.

The PCR employed 60 Vbeta primers together with 13 Jbeta primers. Generated by immunoSEQ multiplex PCR, the TCRdb table keeps only in-frame clones and is missing some. The table lists approximately 110,000 clones, over 65% of them singletons. Trimming shortened V by 3 bases and J by 7 bases, and 12 bases separated the two germline ends. Germline V gives CDR1 SNHLY, CDR2 FYNNEI. The CDR3 is 13 residues long. The sequenced sample was PBMCs. V and J are TRBV2 and TRBJ2-5; no firm D call. This sequence was found in a woman between 40 and 55 years old in good health and CMV-seropositive. The CDR3 loop is CASSESFPGTQYF. DNA for the CDR3: TGTGCCAGCAGTGAGAGTTTCCCAGGGACCCAGTACTTC.